The 26 T cell receptor beta chains in this list originate from one sample, sequenced in a study of blood T cells in healthy people across ages. The second PCR ran about 6 to 12 cycles with a sample-barcoded 5' primer and J-beta primers. TCRdb fed the 5' RACE reads into MiXCR, producing one record per CDR3 protein. This table holds 1.5 million to 2 million distinct CDR3 sequences, about two fifths found once. The sample consisted of blood. The source of these receptors is a human donor in good health.

This clonotype has just a few counts. This chain uses TRBV5-6 with TRBJ1-6; a weak D match, TRBD1 (6 bases). CDR1 is SGHDT, CDR2 YYEEEE, per germline. This CDR3 is built from 16 residues. Deletions cut 3 bases from V and 8 bases from J, with 18 bases between. The CDR3 bases are TGTGCCAGCAGCTCCCGAAAGGGACACGCCTATTCACCCCTCCACTTT. It codes for CASSSRKGHAYSPLHF.

This clonotype was seen a few times. The chain has TRBV7-2 and TRBJ2-3; TRBD2 matches 8 bases. Germline V gene lookup returns CDR1 SGHTA and CDR2 FQGNSA. The CDR3 is made up of 20 amino acids. J lost 8 bases, V lost 0 bases, and 22 bases had no gene match. CDR3 sequence: CASSLAKPRQTNSGVGTQYF. The CDR3 coding sequence is TGTGCCAGCAGCTTAGCTAAACCTCGACAAACCAATAGCGGGGTTGGTACGCAGTATTTT.

In its sample, this clonotype was seen a few times. V gene TRBV29-1 combines with J gene TRBJ2-3, with 9 bases matching TRBD1. V gave up 8 bases and J gave up 4 bases; unmatched junction bases: 7. This CDR3 is built from 13 residues. Germline V gene lookup returns CDR1 SQVTM and CDR2 ANQGSEA. The CDR3 nucleotides read TGCAGCTCCGGGACAGGGACCTCAGATACGCAGTATTTT. It encodes CSSGTGTSDTQYF.

This clonotype appeared a few times. This chain connects TRBV20-1 to TRBJ2-7; D assignment may be TRBD1 or TRBD2 (5 bases each). V was pared by 8 bases and J by 4 bases, with 15 bases between. Germline CDR1 DFQATT, CDR2 SNEGSKA (reference sequence). This CDR3 has 12 residues. The CDR3 DNA follows: TGCAGTCCCGGGGCTGGGGGATACGAGCAGTACTTC. This gives the protein CSPGAGGYEQYF.

The gene calls are TRBV29-1 and TRBJ1-3, with D uncertain. The CDR3 has 15 amino acids. The germline V and J ends were trimmed by 7 bases and 0 bases, with 16 bases remaining between them. CDR1 and CDR2 (germline): SQVTM, ANQGSEA. Here the CDR3 reads CSAEATVNSGNTIYF. DNA for the CDR3: TGCAGCGCGGAAGCTACGGTGAACTCTGGAAACACCATATATTTT.

This chain uses TRBV7-8 with TRBJ1-3; D might be TRBD1 (5 bases). This CDR3 contains 16 residues. From germline, CDR1 is SGHVS and CDR2 FQNEAQ. Trimming left V 4 bases short and J 2 bases short, with 15 bases between. The DNA of the CDR3 is TGTGCCAGCAGCTCGGCGATCCGGGGGACTGGAAACACCATATATTTT. Translating it yields CASSSAIRGTGNTIYF.

This clonotype was detected a few times. The rearrangement uses TRBV12-3 or TRBV12-4 and TRBJ2-3, with D possibly matching TRBD2 (5 bases). The length of the CDR3 is 15 residues. The V gene lost 5 bases and the J gene lost 4 bases, with 16 bases spanning the gap. The CDR3 spells CASSLWAEGADTQYF. The DNA of the CDR3 is TGTGCCAGCAGTCTGTGGGCCGAGGGCGCAGATACGCAGTATTTT.

This clonotype was seen just once. This rearrangement joins TRBV7-8 to TRBJ2-7; tentatively, D is TRBD1 or TRBD2 (5 bases each). CDR3 length: 19 residues. V lost 4 bases and J lost 7, with 32 bases in between. From germline, CDR1 is SGHVS and CDR2 FQNEAQ. The CDR3 sequence is CASSSKTLTGPRRGSEQYF. CDR3 DNA sequence: TGTGCCAGCAGCTCAAAAACACTGACGGGGCCTCGCCGAGGTTCGGAGCAGTACTTC.

The chain joins TRBV7-2 to TRBJ2-7, with 9 bases matching TRBD2. The V gene end was trimmed by 1 base and the J gene end by 5 bases; junction bases not matched to a gene: 12. The CDR3 runs 17 residues. Germline V gene sequence: CDR1 SGHTA, CDR2 FQGNSA. The CDR3 spells CASSLVSGGGARDEQYF. The CDR3 DNA is TGTGCCAGCAGCTTAGTTTCGGGCGGGGGGGCCAGAGACGAGCAGTACTTC.

A remark on this clonotype: The junction differs from germline at one of its ends, possibly a read error. This chain connects TRBV7-9 to TRBJ1-3; D uncertain. Germline V lookup: CDR1 SEHNR, CDR2 FQNEAQ (reference sequence). The CDR3 contains 15 residues. The CDR3 bases are TGTGCCAGCAGCTCTAACAGCCTCTCTGAAAACACCATATATTTT. Translated, it gives CASSSNSLSENTIYF.

This clonotype was counted only a few times. The rearrangement joins TRBV15 to TRBJ2-7; D might be TRBD1 (6 bases). The CDR3 is 15 residues long. Trimming stripped 4 bases from V and 1 base from J, with 14 bases between. The germline V gene encodes CDR1 LNHNV and CDR2 YYDKDF (reference sequence). This chain's CDR3 is CATSTAGTRSYEQYF. For the CDR3, the DNA is TGTGCCACCAGCACAGCCGGGACACGATCCTACGAGCAGTACTTC.

V gene TRBV29-1 combines with J gene TRBJ1-4, with D tentatively TRBD1 (5 bases). Germline loops: CDR1 SQVTM, CDR2 ANQGSEA. The CDR3 spans 14 residues. V shed 7 bases and J shed 1 base, with 13 bases lying between them. CDR3 sequence reads: CSASWGGTNEKLFF. The CDR3 DNA reads as TGCAGCGCTTCCTGGGGGGGAACTAATGAAAAACTGTTTTTT.

This clonotype has only a few counts. The chain has TRBV18 and TRBJ2-5, with 9 bases fitting TRBD1. Losses at the gene ends were 4 bases for V and 5 bases for J; bases not matched to a gene: 8. CDR3 length: 15 residues. Germline V gene lookup returns CDR1 KGHSH and CDR2 LQKENI. CDR3 residues: CASSLPQGAEETQYF. CDR3 DNA: TGTGCCAGCTCACTTCCACAGGGGGCGGAGGAGACCCAGTACTTC.

In DNA form, the CDR3 reads TGTGCCAGCAGCCAACGGACAGGTCATGTTGGACTGTTTTTT. Protein: CASSQRTGHVGLFF. This rearrangement joins TRBV4-2 to TRBJ1-4, with 7 positions matching TRBD1. J was trimmed by 13 bases and V by 2 bases; bases with no gene match: 10. The CDR3 is 14 amino acids. Per the germline V gene, CDR1 is LGHNA and CDR2 is YNFKEQ.

This clonotype appeared a few times. The CDR3 region is CASMQHTEAFF. The CDR3 bases are TGTGCCAGCATGCAGCACACTGAAGCTTTCTTT. J is TRBJ1-1 and V is TRBV12-3 or TRBV12-4, with unresolved D. Trimming left V 7 bases short and J 3 bases short, with 6 bases between. The CDR3 extends over 11 amino acids.

The chain joins TRBV5-5 to TRBJ2-5, with D maybe TRBD2 (5 bases). Germline V CDR1 and CDR2: SGHKS, YYEKEE (reference sequence). The CDR3 has 14 amino acids. Trimming cost V 4 bases and J 2 bases, with 12 bases left between them. In DNA form, the CDR3 reads TGTGCCAGCAGCCCCTGGGGAGTACAAGAGACCCAGTACTTC. Translated, it gives CASSPWGVQETQYF.

This clonotype was counted once. The junction and the germline gene differ at one end; a read error may be behind it. The chain employs TRBV7-2 and TRBJ2-7; perhaps TRBD1 as D (6 bases). The CDR3 loop spans 15 amino acids. CDR1 is SGHTA, CDR2 FQGNSA, per germline. The CDR3: CASSLVGAASYGQYF. CDR3 coding DNA: TGTGCCAGCAGCTTAGTGGGGGCAGCCTCCTACGGGCAGTACTTC.

The chain employs TRBV5-1 and TRBJ2-3; TRBD1 might be the D (7 bases). CDR3 length equals 15 residues. Germline V gene data show CDR1 as SGHRS and CDR2 as YFSETQ. Trimming left V 0 bases short and J 5 bases short, with 13 bases between. CDR3 bases: TGCGCCAGCAGCTTGGGACAGGGTAGCGGAGATACGCAGTATTTT. Its translation is CASSLGQGSGDTQYF.

The V call is TRBV28, the J call TRBJ2-5; 11 nucleotides line up with TRBD2. The CDR3 is 15 amino acids. Germline V gives CDR1 MDHEN, CDR2 SYDVKM. Trimming took 8 bases from V and 5 from J; bases not matched to a gene: 10. The CDR3 loop is CASEGNSGGAETQYF. CDR3 sequence (DNA): TGTGCCAGCGAGGGTAATAGCGGGGGGGCTGAGACCCAGTACTTC.

The rearrangement uses TRBV7-2 and TRBJ1-6; D perhaps matches TRBD1 (5 bases). Trimming cost V 5 bases and J 0 bases, with 14 bases left between them. The CDR3 has 17 residues. The germline gives CDR1 SGHTA, CDR2 FQGNSA. This CDR3 reads CASSRGLLSSYNSPLHF. DNA of the CDR3: TGTGCCAGCAGCCGGGGACTTCTCAGCTCCTATAATTCACCCCTCCACTTT.

The chain employs TRBV20-1 and TRBJ2-5; TRBD1 matches at 11 bases. V lost 0 bases to trimming and J lost 4 bases; unmatched junction nucleotides: 7. The germline CDR1 and CDR2 sequences are DFQATT and SNEGSKA (reference sequence). CDR3 length: 16 amino acids. The CDR3 is CSARDQGTGGGETQYF. The CDR3 DNA sequence: TGCAGTGCTAGAGATCAAGGGACAGGGGGAGGAGAGACCCAGTACTTC.

This clonotype came up a few times. This chain connects TRBV29-1 to TRBJ2-7; D is perhaps TRBD1 or TRBD2 (5 bases each). This CDR3 region has 16 residues. CDR1 is SQVTM, CDR2 ANQGSEA, per germline. V was cut by 3 bases and J by 3 bases, with 21 bases left in between. CDR3 in DNA: TGCAGCGTTGAGGTCCCTCGGGGCTTCGACTTCTACGAGCAGTACTTC. Its translation: CSVEVPRGFDFYEQYF.

This clonotype showed up just a few times. The CDR3 bases are TGTGCCAGCAGTTCGGAGATAGGATCACCCCTCCACTTT. This codes for CASSSEIGSPLHF. This chain connects TRBV12-3 or TRBV12-4 to TRBJ1-6; no reliable D call. Trimming left V 4 bases short and J 10 bases short, with 11 bases between. The CDR3 loop spans 13 amino acids.

This clonotype was counted between two and nine times. The rearrangement uses TRBV7-2 and TRBJ1-1, with D unclear. This CDR3 spans 12 amino acids. Germline CDR1 and CDR2: SGHTA and FQGNSA. With 3 bases removed from V and 7 bases from J, the gap between germline ends came to 9 bases. This CDR3 is CASSFAMVEAFF. The CDR3 DNA sequence: TGTGCCAGCAGCTTCGCCATGGTTGAAGCTTTCTTT.

This clonotype was seen a few times. The V call is TRBV6-1, the J call TRBJ2-3; no firm D call. Trimming took 8 bases from V and 5 from J, leaving 8 bases between them. CDR1 and CDR2 (germline): MNHNS, SASEGT. The CDR3 sequence is 11 residues long. The CDR3 nucleotides read TGTGCCAGCGAGATGGAAGATACGCAGTATTTT. Translated: CASEMEDTQYF.

The chain recombines TRBV5-6 with TRBJ2-1; TRBD2 might be the D (6 bases). Germline V gene sequence: CDR1 SGHDT, CDR2 YYEEEE. The CDR3 contains 15 residues. Trimming removed 4 bases from V and 1 base from J, with 12 bases in between. CDR3 nucleotide sequence: TGTGCCAGCAGCCGGGGGACGGAATCCTACAATGAGCAGTTCTTC. Amino acid sequence: CASSRGTESYNEQFF.